The 24 T cell receptor beta chains listed next were all sequenced from one sample in a study of blood T cell repertoires in COVID-19. Assay used: immunoSEQ multiplex PCR; TCRdb lists only in-frame clones, some missing. The sample records some 300,000 clones, 88% being singletons. The sample was PBMCs or T cells enriched from blood (not recorded which). The receptor set was obtained from a woman aged 60-75 years in a cohort exposed to, infected with or recovered from COVID-19 (not recorded which).

V usage is TRBV7-9 and J usage is TRBJ1-2; 7 bases are shared with TRBD1. The CDR3 has 12 amino acids. V trimming: 5 bases; J trimming: 8 bases; junction bases outside the gene matches: 5. Germline V gene sequence: CDR1 SEHNR, CDR2 FQNEAQ (reference sequence). This CDR3 is CASSLTGDGYTF. The CDR3 DNA follows: TGTGCCAGCAGCCTAACAGGGGACGGCTACACCTTC.

The chain couples TRBV5-1 to TRBJ2-1; TRBD2 matches at 9 bases. The CDR3 is 16 amino acids. In germline, CDR1 is SGHRS, CDR2 YFSETQ. Trimming took 4 bases from V and 8 from J; bases not matched to a gene: 13. Here the CDR3 reads CASSAAGTSSTDEQFF. The DNA of the CDR3 is TGCGCCAGCAGCGCGGCCGGGACTAGCTCCACTGATGAGCAGTTCTTC.

There are a few counts of this clone. The V gene is TRBV11-2, the J gene TRBJ1-1; TRBD1 matches 8 bases. Germline trimming cut 4 bases from V and 5 bases from J; bases unmatched to any gene: 9. The CDR3 covers 15 residues. CDR1 SGHAT and CDR2 FQNNGV come from the germline V gene. In nucleotides, the CDR3 is TGTGCCAGCAGCTCGTATCAGGGGGCAGGAACTGAAGCTTTCTTT. This encodes CASSSYQGAGTEAFF.

J is TRBJ2-4 and V is TRBV28; TRBD1 might be the D (6 bases). V was shortened by 1 base and J by 4 bases, with 14 bases between the two germline ends. Germline V gene sequence: CDR1 MDHEN, CDR2 SYDVKM. This CDR3 region has 16 residues. The CDR3 nucleotides read TGTGCCAGCAGTTTATTCAAGGGGGTGCAGAAAAACATTCAGTACTTC. Translation: CASSLFKGVQKNIQYF.

The chain uses TRBV5-1 and TRBJ2-7; TRBD1 matches 9 bases. The CDR3 is 14 residues long. CDR1 SGHRS and CDR2 YFSETQ come from the germline V gene. With V trimmed by 4 bases and J by 9 bases, 11 bases remained unmatched. CDR3 region: CASSRDRGNGVQYF. CDR3 sequence (DNA): TGCGCCAGCAGCCGAGACAGGGGGAACGGAGTGCAGTACTTC.

The chain has TRBV28 and TRBJ2-7, with TRBD1 matching over 7 bases. Germline V gene sequence: CDR1 MDHEN, CDR2 SYDVKM. After removal of 5 bases from V and 1 base from J, the junction contained 5 bases not matched to a gene. The CDR3 length is 14 residues. CDR3 nucleotide sequence: TGTGCCAGCAGTATTCGACAGGGATCCTACGAGCAGTACTTC. Residues: CASSIRQGSYEQYF.

The chain joins TRBV5-4 to TRBJ2-7; maybe TRBD2 (6 bases). From germline, CDR1 is SGHNT and CDR2 YYREEE (reference sequence). The ends were cut back, 2 bases at V and 2 bases at J, with 11 bases in the middle. This CDR3 region has 14 residues. CDR3 nucleotides: TGTGCCAGCAGCTTTATGGGGGGAGCCTACGAGCAGTACTTC. Translated: CASSFMGGAYEQYF.

The chain combines TRBV7-3 with TRBJ2-7, with D uncertain. The length of the CDR3 is 13 residues. Trimming took off 0 bases at V and 6 bases at J, with 9 bases between the two ends. Germline CDR1 is SGHTA and CDR2 is FQGTGA. The CDR3 region has the DNA TGTGCCAGCAGCTTAACACTAATAGGCGAGCAGTACTTC. Protein: CASSLTLIGEQYF. The complete variable domain, with remaining parts taken from reference TRBV7-3 and TRBJ2-7, reads GAGVSQTPSNKVTEKGKYVELRCDPISGHTALYWYRQSLGQGPEFLIYFQGTGAADDSGLPNDRFFAVRPEGSVSTLKIQRTERGDSAVYLCASSLTLIGEQYFGPGTRLTVT.

This rearrangement joins TRBV7-2 to TRBJ2-1; 11 bases fit TRBD2. Trimming cost V 5 bases and J 0 bases; bases outside gene matches: 6. CDR3 length equals 17 residues. Germline V gene sequence: CDR1 SGHTA, CDR2 FQGNSA. This chain's CDR3 is CASSPRTSGFSYNEQFF. CDR3 sequence (DNA): TGTGCCAGCAGCCCAAGGACTAGCGGGTTCTCCTACAATGAGCAGTTCTTC. The complete variable domain, with remaining parts taken from reference TRBV7-2 and TRBJ2-1, reads GAGVSQSPSNKVTEKGKDVELRCDPISGHTALYWYRQSLGQGLEFLIYFQGNSAPDKSGLPSDRFSAERTGGSVSTLTIQRTQQEDSAVYLCASSPRTSGFSYNEQFFGPGTRLTVL.

The V gene is TRBV5-4, the J gene TRBJ2-3; 12 bases are a match to TRBD2. The junction had 5 bases not matched to a gene; V was cut back by 4 bases and J by 5 bases. CDR1 and CDR2 (germline): SGHNT, YYREEE (reference sequence). This CDR3 spans 15 amino acids. CDR3 amino acids: CASSPTSGSGDTQYF. The CDR3, as DNA: TGTGCCAGCAGCCCGACTAGCGGGAGCGGAGATACGCAGTATTTT.

This rearrangement joins TRBV6-4 to TRBJ2-6, with D tentatively TRBD1 (5 bases). This CDR3 is built from 16 residues. V lost 8 bases, J lost 0 bases, and 14 bases lay in between. CDR1 is MRHNA and CDR2 is SNTAGT in the germline V gene. DNA of the CDR3: TGTGCCAGCTCTTCAGACGACAGCTCTGGGGCCAACGTCCTGACTTTC. Amino acid sequence: CASSSDDSSGANVLTF.

This clone occurred a few times. J is TRBJ2-7 and V is TRBV11-2; D ambiguous. CDR3 length equals 13 residues. CDR1 and CDR2 (germline): SGHAT, FQNNGV. The germline V and J ends were trimmed by 3 bases and 1 base, with 7 bases remaining between them. In DNA, the CDR3 is TGTGCCAGCAGCTTTTTTAGATCCTACGAGCAGTACTTC. This translates into CASSFFRSYEQYF.

The sample holds one count of this clone. The rearrangement uses TRBV7-2 and TRBJ2-1; 10 bases are shared with TRBD2. V trimming: 1 base; J trimming: 3 bases; junction bases outside the gene matches: 3. Germline V gene lookup returns CDR1 SGHTA and CDR2 FQGNSA. The CDR3 sequence is 16 residues long. DNA for the CDR3: TGTGCCAGCAGCTTAGGGACTAGCGGTTACTACAATGAGCAGTTCTTC. It translates to CASSLGTSGYYNEQFF.

This clone was counted a few times. The rearrangement joins TRBV6-1 to TRBJ2-5; TRBD2 aligns across 11 bases. Germline V gives CDR1 MNHNS, CDR2 SASEGT. Trimming took 4 bases from V and 3 from J; bases not matched to a gene: 7. The CDR3 runs to 16 residues. In DNA, the CDR3 is TGTGCCAGCAGTGGGACCCTAGCGGGGGGTAAAGAGACCCAGTACTTC. It is translated as CASSGTLAGGKETQYF.

The V gene is TRBV28, the J gene TRBJ1-1; D remains unclear. Trimming stripped 6 bases from V and 1 base from J, with 12 bases between. This CDR3 spans 14 amino acids. CDR1 MDHEN and CDR2 SYDVKM come from the germline V gene. The CDR3: CASSLDRGNTEAFF. CDR3 DNA: TGTGCCAGCAGCCTCGACCGGGGGAACACTGAAGCTTTCTTT. Full variable domain (outside the CDR3, taken from reference TRBV28 and TRBJ1-1): DVKVTQSSRYLVKRTGEKVFLECVQDMDHENMFWYRQDPGLGLRLIYFSYDVKMKEKGDIPEGYSVSREKKERFSLILESASTNQTSMYLCASSLDRGNTEAFFGQGTRLTVV.

The genes are TRBV2 and TRBJ2-3; TRBD2 might be the D (5 bases). Germline V gene sequence: CDR1 SNHLY, CDR2 FYNNEI. The ends were cut back, 6 bases at V and 2 bases at J, with 12 bases in the middle. The CDR3 length is 14 residues. The CDR3 spells CASSYLASTDTQYF. CDR3 sequence (DNA): TGTGCCAGCAGCTATCTAGCTTCCACAGATACGCAGTATTTT.

The rearrangement links TRBV27 to TRBJ2-1; 15 nucleotides agree with TRBD2. Germline V gene lookup returns CDR1 MNHEY and CDR2 SMNVEV (reference sequence). The CDR3 consists of 19 residues. The trim removed 5 bases at V and 7 bases at J, leaving 15 bases unmatched. The CDR3 here is CASSLRTSGRAQPSNEQFF. CDR3 bases: TGTGCCAGCAGTCTGAGGACTAGCGGGAGGGCCCAACCCTCTAATGAGCAGTTCTTC.

The chain is built from TRBV10-3 and TRBJ2-7; a weak D match, TRBD1 (5 bases). The CDR3 has 14 amino acids. Germline V gene data show CDR1 as ENHRY and CDR2 as SYGVKD. Trimming removed 1 base from V and 2 bases from J, with 9 bases in between. The CDR3 region has the DNA TGTGCCATCAGTGAGTGGGGCAACCCCTACGAGCAGTACTTC. Encoded protein: CAISEWGNPYEQYF.

The chain is built from TRBV10-3 and TRBJ2-7, with 10 bases fitting TRBD1. CDR1 and CDR2 from the germline V gene are ENHRY and SYGVKD. V was clipped by 10 bases and J by 1 base; unmatched bases: 4. The CDR3 covers 13 residues. DNA of the CDR3: TGTGCCACCCGACAGGGGGCGTCCTACGAGCAGTACTTC. Translating it yields CATRQGASYEQYF.

The J gene is TRBJ2-7, the V gene TRBV19, with a weak D call TRBD1 (6 bases). CDR3 size: 13 residues. Germline V gene data show CDR1 as LNHDA and CDR2 as SQIVND (reference sequence). V gave up 1 base and J gave up 5 bases, with 9 bases separating them. This CDR3 is CASSIGSGDEQYF. In DNA, the CDR3 is TGTGCCAGTAGTATAGGGTCAGGGGACGAGCAGTACTTC.

The chain is built from TRBV18 and TRBJ2-5; 9 bases fit TRBD2. The CDR3 sequence is 14 residues long. V shed 5 bases, J shed 2 bases, and the junction held 3 bases outside the gene matches. Germline values: CDR1 KGHSH, CDR2 LQKENI. The CDR3 sequence: CASSLGLAQETQYF. In nucleotides, the CDR3 is TGTGCCAGCTCATTGGGACTAGCTCAAGAGACCCAGTACTTC.

The rearrangement joins TRBV2 to TRBJ2-7; 10 bases are shared with TRBD1. Germline CDR1 SNHLY, CDR2 FYNNEI. The ends lost 4 bases at V and 2 bases at J; junction bases unmatched: 5. This CDR3 spans 15 amino acids. This chain's CDR3 is CASSATGGGTYEQYF. In DNA form, the CDR3 reads TGTGCCAGCAGTGCGACAGGGGGCGGTACCTACGAGCAGTACTTC.

V is TRBV7-2 and J is TRBJ2-1; D possibly corresponds to TRBD2 (8 bases). CDR1 and CDR2 (germline): SGHTA, FQGNSA. V gave up 2 bases and J gave up 15 bases, with 20 bases separating them. This CDR3 comprises 14 residues. The CDR3 spells CASSLRGPSGFWFF. CDR3 DNA: TGTGCCAGCAGCTTAAGGGGGCCTAGCGGGTTCTGGTTCTTC.

DNA for the CDR3: TGTGCCAGCAGTTCACTAGGCTACGAGCAGTACTTC. Translated, it gives CASSSLGYEQYF. V and J are TRBV28 and TRBJ2-7, with D perhaps TRBD2 (5 bases). From germline, CDR1 is MDHEN and CDR2 SYDVKM. The CDR3 consists of 12 residues. Trimming shortened V by 4 bases and J by 3 bases, and 7 bases separated the two germline ends.